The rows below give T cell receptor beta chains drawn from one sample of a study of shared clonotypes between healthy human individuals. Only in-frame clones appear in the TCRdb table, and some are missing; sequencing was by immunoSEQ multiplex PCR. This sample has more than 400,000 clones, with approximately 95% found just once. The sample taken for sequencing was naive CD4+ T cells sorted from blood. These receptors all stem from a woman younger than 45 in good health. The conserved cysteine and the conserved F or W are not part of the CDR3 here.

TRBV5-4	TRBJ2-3	ASSFSDRADTQY
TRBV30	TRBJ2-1	ASKDGYNEQF
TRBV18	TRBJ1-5	ASSPSGPQPQH
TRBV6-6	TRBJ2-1	ASSYSMGLNNEQF
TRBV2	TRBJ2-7	ASSGGQGVYEQY
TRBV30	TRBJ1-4	AWSVGQGPSEKLF
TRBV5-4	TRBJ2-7	ASSLGLAGINEQY
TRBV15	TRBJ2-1	ATSRDLGVRLADEQF
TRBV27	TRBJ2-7	ASSPRRDPYEQY
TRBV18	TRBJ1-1	ASSPTATGGKNEAF
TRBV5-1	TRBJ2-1	ASSLGRQFSYNEQF
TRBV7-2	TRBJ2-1	ASSPNRVSYNEQF
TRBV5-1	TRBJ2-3	ASSLGGVHDTQY
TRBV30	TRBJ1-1	AWSVLDRHPANTEAF
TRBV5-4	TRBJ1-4	ASSKNEKLF
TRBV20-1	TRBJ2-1	SARVYNEQF
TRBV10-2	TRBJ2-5	ASSGEGVSAQETQY
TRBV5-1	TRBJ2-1	ASSYSGGSTYNEQF
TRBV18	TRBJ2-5	ASSPPSREETQY
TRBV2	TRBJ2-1	ATTRQGPLYEQF
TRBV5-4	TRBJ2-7	ASSKGTASSYEQY
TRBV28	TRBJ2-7	ASSTGPTYEQY
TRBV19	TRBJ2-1	ASSTVAGGSYNEQF
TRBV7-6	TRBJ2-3	ASSSRLAALADTQY
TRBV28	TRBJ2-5	ASKAGGPETQY
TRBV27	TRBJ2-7	ASSSGTYTPYEQY
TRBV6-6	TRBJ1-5	ASSYSGTLGQPQH
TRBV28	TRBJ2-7	ASSQRDRASYEQY
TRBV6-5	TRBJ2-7	ASSYSRDSSYEQY
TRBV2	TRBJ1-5	ASSEGYQPQH
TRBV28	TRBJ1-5	ASSLKHKTGQPQH
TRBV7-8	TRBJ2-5	ASSLVGTGTYQETQY
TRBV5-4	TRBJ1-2	ASSPGTGMNYGYT
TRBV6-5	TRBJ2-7	ASSYTTGQFEQY
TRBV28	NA	ASSSTSGGSYEQY
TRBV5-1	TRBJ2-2	ASSLADRNTGELF
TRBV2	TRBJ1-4	ASRNPTKLF
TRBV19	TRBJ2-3	ASSIALPAGATDTQY
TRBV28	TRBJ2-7	ASSPGRTTGYEQY
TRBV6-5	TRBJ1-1	ASSYEQGNTEAF
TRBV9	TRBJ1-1	ASSVGVMNTEAF
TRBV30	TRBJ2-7	AWSGPYEQY
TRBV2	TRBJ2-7	ASSSDSYEQY